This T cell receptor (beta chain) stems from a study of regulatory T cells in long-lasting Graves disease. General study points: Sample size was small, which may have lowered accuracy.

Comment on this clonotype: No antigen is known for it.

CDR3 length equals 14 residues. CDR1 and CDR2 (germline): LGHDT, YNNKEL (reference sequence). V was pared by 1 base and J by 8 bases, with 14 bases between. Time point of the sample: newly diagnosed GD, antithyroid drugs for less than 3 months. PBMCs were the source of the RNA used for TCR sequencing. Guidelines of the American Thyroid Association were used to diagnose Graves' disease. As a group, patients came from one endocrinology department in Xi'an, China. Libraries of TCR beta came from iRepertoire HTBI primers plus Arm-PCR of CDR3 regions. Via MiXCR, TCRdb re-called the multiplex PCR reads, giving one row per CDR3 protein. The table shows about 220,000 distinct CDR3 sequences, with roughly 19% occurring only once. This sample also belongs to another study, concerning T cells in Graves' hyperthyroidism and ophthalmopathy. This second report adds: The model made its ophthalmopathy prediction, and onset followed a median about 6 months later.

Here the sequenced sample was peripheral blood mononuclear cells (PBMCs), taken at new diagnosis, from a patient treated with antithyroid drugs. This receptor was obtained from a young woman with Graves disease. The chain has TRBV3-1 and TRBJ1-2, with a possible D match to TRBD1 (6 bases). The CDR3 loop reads CASSQGKQGSGYTF. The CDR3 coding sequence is TGTGCCAGCAGCCAAGGGAAACAGGGCTCGGGCTACACCTTC.